These 28 T cell receptor beta chains originate from one sample sequenced in a study of control samples from healthy donors and cancer patients. Using immunoSEQ multiplex PCR, the repertoire was profiled, and TCRdb retains in-frame clones only, with some absent. This sample has 120,000 to 150,000 clones, with roughly 93% found just once. Sequenced input: blood. All receptors come from a man between 18 and 35 years old in good health.

The chain carries TRBV24-1 and TRBJ2-5, with a possible D match to TRBD2 (5 bases). The CDR3 covers 13 residues. The germline V and J ends were trimmed by 4 bases and 5 bases, with 10 bases remaining between them. Per the germline V gene, CDR1 is KGHDR and CDR2 is SFDVKD. The CDR3 region is CATSDSWEETQYF. The CDR3 nucleotides read TGTGCCACCAGTGACTCTTGGGAGGAGACCCAGTACTTC.

The chain employs TRBV10-3 and TRBJ2-3; D assignment may be TRBD1 or TRBD2 (6 bases each). This CDR3 is 15 amino acids long. Trimming shortened V by 3 bases and J by 4 bases, and 14 bases separated the two germline ends. CDR1 is ENHRY and CDR2 is SYGVKD in the germline V gene. CDR3 protein: CAISDRGDVSDTQYF. CDR3 DNA sequence: TGTGCCATCAGTGATAGGGGGGATGTTTCAGATACGCAGTATTTT.

The chain couples TRBV7-2 to TRBJ1-2; D gene uncertain. This CDR3 is 13 amino acids long. The germline V gene has CDR1 SGHTA and CDR2 FQGNSA. V was trimmed by 1 base and J by 5 bases, leaving 8 bases between them. The CDR3 sequence: CASSLDGFYGYTF. The DNA for the CDR3 is TGTGCCAGCAGCTTAGACGGGTTTTATGGCTACACCTTC.

This chain joins TRBV4-3 and TRBJ1-1, with D maybe TRBD1 (6 bases). Germline V gives CDR1 LGHNA, CDR2 YSLEER. V was clipped by 0 bases and J by 0 bases, with 11 bases between them. This CDR3 has 16 amino acids. The CDR3 here is CASSQDGRGMNTEAFF. The CDR3 nucleotides are TGCGCCAGCAGCCAAGACGGCAGGGGAATGAACACTGAAGCTTTCTTT.

This sequence joins TRBV28 and TRBJ2-1; 7 bases line up with TRBD2. The CDR3 runs 15 residues. J was trimmed by 7 bases and V by 3 bases; bases with no gene match: 9. Per the germline V gene, CDR1 is MDHEN and CDR2 is SYDVKM. CDR3 loop: CASSFTDGRRNEQFF. The DNA of the CDR3 is TGTGCCAGCAGTTTTACAGACGGGAGGAGGAATGAGCAGTTCTTC.

The rearrangement joins TRBV5-6 to TRBJ1-1; D gene uncertain. V gave up 4 bases and J gave up 5 bases, with 12 bases separating them. From germline, CDR1 is SGHDT and CDR2 YYEEEE. The CDR3 contains 13 residues. Here the CDR3 reads CASSTVYTTEAFF. Here the CDR3 DNA reads TGTGCCAGCAGCACCGTTTATACTACTGAAGCTTTCTTT.

This rearrangement joins TRBV27 to TRBJ2-2, with D possibly being TRBD2 (5 bases). The CDR3 length is 14 residues. The V end lost 3 bases, the J end lost 7 bases, and 12 bases lay between the germline ends. Germline lookup yields CDR1 MNHEY and CDR2 SMNVEV (reference sequence). The CDR3: CASSFGIGVGELFF. DNA for the CDR3: TGTGCCAGCAGTTTTGGGATCGGGGTCGGGGAGCTGTTTTTT.

CDR3 in DNA: TGTGCCAGCAGCGCCGGGACTAGCGGCTTCTACGAGCAGTACTTC. Amino acid sequence: CASSAGTSGFYEQYF. V gene TRBV9 combines with J gene TRBJ2-7, with 11 bases that match TRBD2. The V gene's germline CDR1 is SGDLS and CDR2 YYNGEE. The CDR3 extends over 15 amino acids. V lost 3 bases to trimming and J lost 3 bases; unmatched junction nucleotides: 5. The full variable domain, completed using reference TRBV9 and TRBJ2-7, is DSGVTQTPKHLITATGQRVTLRCSPRSGDLSVYWYQQSLDQGLQFLIQYYNGEERAKGNILERFSAQQFPDLHSELNLSSLELGDSALYFCASSAGTSGFYEQYFGPGTRLTVT.

This sequence joins TRBV3-1 (or the pseudogene TRBV3-2) and TRBJ1-4; possible D gene TRBD1, 6 bases. The CDR3 length is 17 residues. The V end lost 4 bases, the J end lost 4 bases, and 19 bases lay between the germline ends. From germline, CDR1 is LGHDT and CDR2 YNNKEL (reference sequence). CDR3 in amino acids: CASSLFTGRRNNEKLFF. The CDR3 bases are TGTGCCAGCAGCCTGTTTACAGGGAGACGGAATAATGAAAAACTGTTTTTT.

This chain links TRBV7-6 with TRBJ2-7; 14 bases fit TRBD2. Looked up from germline, CDR1 is SGHVS and CDR2 is FNYEAQ. The CDR3 covers 14 residues. With 5 bases clipped from V and 6 bases from J, the junction kept 3 bases outside the gene matches. CDR3 in DNA: TGTGCCAGCAGCCCAGGGACTAGCGGGGGCGAGCAGTACTTC. It encodes CASSPGTSGGEQYF.

This rearrangement joins TRBV7-9 to TRBJ1-4, with TRBD1 matching over 10 bases. This CDR3 contains 13 residues. Trimming removed 8 bases from V and 7 bases from J; junction bases left unmatched: 4. Per germline, CDR1 SEHNR and CDR2 FQNEAQ (reference sequence). CDR3 region: CASQTGGGEKLFF. The DNA for the CDR3 is TGTGCCAGCCAGACAGGGGGCGGTGAAAAACTGTTTTTT.

The chain joins TRBV28 to TRBJ2-7, with D possibly TRBD2 on 6 matching bases. CDR3 length: 14 amino acids. Trimming pared 2 bases from V and 0 bases from J, leaving 8 bases between. Germline values: CDR1 MDHEN, CDR2 SYDVKM. The CDR3 DNA sequence: TGTGCCAGCAGTTTAGTCGGGAGCTCCTACGAGCAGTACTTC. Its translation is CASSLVGSSYEQYF.

Written as DNA, the CDR3 is TGTGCCAGCAGCCAAGTCCCAGAGAATGGCTACACCTTC. Translating gives CASSQVPENGYTF. The chain recombines TRBV4-2 with TRBJ1-2; D unresolved. Per the germline V gene, CDR1 is LGHNA and CDR2 is YNFKEQ. V was clipped by 1 base and J by 6 bases, with 9 bases between them. The length of the CDR3 is 13 residues.

The chain links TRBV5-6 to TRBJ2-2; unclear D gene. CDR3 size: 14 residues. Germline-derived CDR1 and CDR2 are SGHDT and YYEEEE. Trimming pared 2 bases from V and 6 bases from J, leaving 11 bases between. The chain's CDR3 is CASSFIPSAGELFF. The CDR3 region has the DNA TGTGCCAGCAGCTTTATCCCGAGCGCCGGGGAGCTGTTTTTT.

V usage is TRBV6-6 and J usage is TRBJ2-7; tentatively, D is TRBD2 (6 bases). Germline lookup yields CDR1 MNHNY and CDR2 SVGAGI (reference sequence). The V gene lost 4 bases and the J gene lost 5 bases, with 21 bases spanning the gap. The CDR3 is made up of 16 amino acids. CDR3 sequence (DNA): TGTGCCAGCAGTTCGGGGAGGTCCCACCTCAACCACGAGCAGTACTTC. It specifies CASSSGRSHLNHEQYF.

The chain uses TRBV5-6 and TRBJ2-7, with D uncertain. This CDR3 is 15 amino acids long. The germline V and J ends were trimmed by 2 bases and 0 bases, with 12 bases remaining between them. CDR1 and CDR2 (germline): SGHDT, YYEEEE. CDR3 nucleotide sequence: TGTGCCAGCAGCTTTTTTAGACTCGACTCCTACGAGCAGTACTTC. Its translation is CASSFFRLDSYEQYF.

The chain is built from TRBV6-1 and TRBJ1-2, with D hard to call. CDR3 length: 15 amino acids. Trimming stripped 1 base from V and 4 bases from J, with 13 bases between. From germline, CDR1 is MNHNS and CDR2 SASEGT. CDR3 nucleotides: TGTGCCAGCAGTGAAGGGGCAGGACCTTCCTATGGCTACACCTTC. Translation gives CASSEGAGPSYGYTF.

The chain recombines TRBV28 with TRBJ2-7; 8 bases align to TRBD1. V lost 4 bases and J lost 6; bases outside the gene matches: 20. The CDR3 consists of 18 residues. Germline V gene sequence: CDR1 MDHEN, CDR2 SYDVKM. CDR3 sequence reads: CASSSPRRGRQGYSEQYF. CDR3 nucleotide sequence: TGTGCCAGCAGTTCTCCTCGGAGGGGGCGACAGGGGTACTCCGAGCAGTACTTC.

V is TRBV5-4 and J is TRBJ1-2, with D possibly being TRBD1 (6 bases). Germline V gene sequence: CDR1 SGHNT, CDR2 YYREEE (reference sequence). Between the trimmed V and J ends, which lost 4 bases and 8 bases, there was a span of 18 bases. The CDR3 loop spans 14 amino acids. CDR3 residues: CASSVGGGGGGYTF. The CDR3 region has the DNA TGTGCCAGCAGCGTGGGCGGCGGGGGGGGCGGCTACACCTTC.

The rearrangement links TRBV4-3 to TRBJ2-1; 12 positions agree with TRBD2. The CDR3 covers 17 residues. Germline lookup yields CDR1 LGHNA and CDR2 YSLEER. The junction had 2 bases not matched to a gene; V was cut back by 0 bases and J by 2 bases. The DNA of the CDR3 is TGCGCCAGCAGCCAAGATCTAGCGGGAGGGGCCTACAATGAGCAGTTCTTC. Its translation: CASSQDLAGGAYNEQFF.

The chain recombines TRBV30 with TRBJ1-5; D remains unclear. In germline, CDR1 is GTSNPN, CDR2 SVGIG (reference sequence). Trimming removed 0 bases from V and 0 bases from J, with 9 bases in between. The CDR3 totals 15 residues. The CDR3 DNA reads TGTGCCTGGAGTGTACCCGTTCATAGCAATCAGCCCCAGCATTTT. It encodes CAWSVPVHSNQPQHF.

The chain combines TRBV12-3 or TRBV12-4 with TRBJ2-7; 9 nucleotides match TRBD2. With V trimmed by 5 bases and J by 10 bases, 6 bases remained unmatched. The CDR3 length is 12 residues. CDR3: CASSAASGNQYF. DNA for the CDR3: TGTGCCAGCAGTGCAGCTAGCGGGAATCAGTACTTC.

This chain links TRBV30 with TRBJ2-7; D is tentatively TRBD1 or TRBD2 (6 bases each). The CDR3 loop spans 13 amino acids. The germline V and J ends were trimmed by 0 bases and 6 bases, with 12 bases remaining between them. Germline V CDR1 and CDR2: GTSNPN, SVGIG (reference sequence). The CDR3 nucleotides are TGTGCCTGGAGTGTAGAGGGGGGAGGCGAGCAGTACTTC. Translated: CAWSVEGGGEQYF.

The V call is TRBV12-3 or TRBV12-4, the J call TRBJ1-1; no reliable D call. The CDR3 has 11 amino acids. V was shortened by 5 bases and J by 4 bases, with 5 bases between the two germline ends. Here the CDR3 reads CASSPLTEAFF. The CDR3 region has the DNA TGTGCCAGCAGTCCGCTCACTGAAGCTTTCTTT.

The chain carries TRBV9 and TRBJ2-3; 7 bases are a match to TRBD1. The CDR3 sequence is 14 residues long. Germline V CDR1 and CDR2: SGDLS, YYNGEE. The trim removed 2 bases at V and 10 bases at J, leaving 10 bases unmatched. This chain's CDR3 is CASSVGDSVLSQYF. The CDR3, as DNA: TGTGCCAGCAGCGTTGGGGACAGCGTTTTATCGCAGTATTTT.

The chain combines TRBV5-4 with TRBJ1-1; the match to TRBD1 covers 8 bases. The germline V gene encodes CDR1 SGHNT and CDR2 YYREEE (reference sequence). After removal of 1 base from V and 5 bases from J, the junction contained 16 bases not matched to a gene. This CDR3 comprises 18 residues. The CDR3 protein is CASSLRFTGGNRLTEAFF. CDR3 nucleotides: TGTGCCAGCAGCTTGAGGTTTACAGGGGGGAATCGTTTGACTGAAGCTTTCTTT.

The chain is built from TRBV2 and TRBJ1-1; D not resolved. Trimming left V 7 bases short and J 4 bases short, with 7 bases between. The CDR3 is 11 amino acids. Germline V gives CDR1 SNHLY, CDR2 FYNNEI. The CDR3 bases are TGTGCCAGCAAGTGGGTCACTGAAGCTTTCTTT. Its translation: CASKWVTEAFF.

V usage is TRBV20-1 and J usage is TRBJ2-7, with D tentatively TRBD2 (6 bases). V shed 3 bases and J shed 3 bases, with 12 bases lying between them. The CDR3 extends over 13 amino acids. CDR1 is DFQATT and CDR2 is SNEGSKA in the germline V gene (reference sequence). The CDR3 reads CSASFRRGYEQYF. As DNA, the CDR3 is TGCAGTGCTAGTTTCCGGCGGGGCTACGAGCAGTACTTC.